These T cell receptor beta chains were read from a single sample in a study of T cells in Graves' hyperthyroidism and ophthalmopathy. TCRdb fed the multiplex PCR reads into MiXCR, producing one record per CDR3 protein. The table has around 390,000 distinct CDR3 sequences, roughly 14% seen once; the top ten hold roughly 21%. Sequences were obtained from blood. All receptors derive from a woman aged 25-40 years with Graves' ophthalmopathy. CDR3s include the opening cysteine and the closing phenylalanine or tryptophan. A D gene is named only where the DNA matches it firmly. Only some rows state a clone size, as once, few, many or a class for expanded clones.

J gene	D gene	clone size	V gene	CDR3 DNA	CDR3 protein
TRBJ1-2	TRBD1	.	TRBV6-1	TGTGCCATCGGGACAGGGATGGAGGATGGCTACACCTTC	CAIGTGMEDGYTF
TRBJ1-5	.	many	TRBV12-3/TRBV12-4	TGTGCCAGCAGTTTTCGGGGTTCTAGCAATCAGCCCCAGCATTTT	CASSFRGSSNQPQHF
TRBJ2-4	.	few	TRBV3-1	TGTGCCAGCAGCCAAGTCGGGGGCCTTAAAAACATTCAGTACTTC	CASSQVGGLKNIQYF
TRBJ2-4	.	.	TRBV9	TGTGCCAGCAGCCAGGAGGGTAGGCTTTGGGCCAAAAACATTCAGTACTTC	CASSQEGRLWAKNIQYF
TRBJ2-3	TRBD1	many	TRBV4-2	TGTGCCAGCAGCCAAGGGACAGGAGCCGCAGATACGCAGTATTTT	CASSQGTGAADTQYF
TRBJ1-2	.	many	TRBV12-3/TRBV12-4	TGTGCCAGCAGTTGGGGGGGTCTCGAGGGCTACACCTTC	CASSWGGLEGYTF
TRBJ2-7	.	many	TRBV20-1	TGCAGTGCTCCTCGTTCTCTTGCCTACGAGCAGTACTTC	CSAPRSLAYEQYF
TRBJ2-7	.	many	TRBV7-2	TGTGCCAGCAGCCCAGTCGGTCCCTACGAGCAGTACTTC	CASSPVGPYEQYF
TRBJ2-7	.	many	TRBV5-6	TGTGCCAGCAGCCATGCCGGCGACTACGAGCAGTACTTC	CASSHAGDYEQYF
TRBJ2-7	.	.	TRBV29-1	TGCAGCGTAGGCGGGGTCACGCGAAAGAGTTCCTACGAGCAGTACTTC	CSVGGVTRKSSYEQYF
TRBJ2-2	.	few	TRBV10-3	TGTGCCGCGGAGGGACAGCCAAACACCGGGGAGCTGTTTTTT	CAAEGQPNTGELFF
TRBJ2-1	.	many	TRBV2	TGTGCCAGCATCGGGAGCCTCGGGTCTCAGACGGGGGAGCAGTTCTTC	CASIGSLGSQTGEQFF
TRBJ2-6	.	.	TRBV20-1	TGCAGTGCTAACCCGGGCCTCCCGGAATCTGGGGCCAACGTCCTGACTTTC	CSANPGLPESGANVLTF
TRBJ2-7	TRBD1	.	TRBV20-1	TGCAGTGCTAGAGATCTAGGGACAGGGGCCTACAATGAGCAGTACTTC	CSARDLGTGAYNEQYF
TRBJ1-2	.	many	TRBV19	TGTGCCAGTAGTTGGGACCACACCTATGGCTACACCTTC	CASSWDHTYGYTF
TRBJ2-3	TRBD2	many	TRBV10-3	TGTGCCATCAGTGACTCCGGGACTAGCGAAAAGCAGTCAGGAGATACGCAGTATTTT	CAISDSGTSEKQSGDTQYF
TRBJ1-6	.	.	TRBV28	TGTGCCAGCAGTTTAGTTACCGGGTCCCTCCACTTT	CASSLVTGSLHF
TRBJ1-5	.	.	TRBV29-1	TGCAGCGTTGATACAGGGCAGGGTCAGCCCCAGCATTTT	CSVDTGQGQPQHF
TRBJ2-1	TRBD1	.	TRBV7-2	TGTGCCAGCAGTGTGTCCGGGACAGGATACAATGAGCAGTTCTTC	CASSVSGTGYNEQFF
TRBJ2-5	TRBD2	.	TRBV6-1	TGTGCCAGCAGTGAACTGCCTAGCGGGGGGCAAGAGACCCAGTACTTC	CASSELPSGGQETQYF
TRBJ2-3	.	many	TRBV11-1	TGTGCCAGCAGCTTAGCGTCCATCACAGATACGCAGTATTTT	CASSLASITDTQYF
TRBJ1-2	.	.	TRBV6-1	TGTGCCAGCAGTGGAGTTGGACACGGAACGGGCTACACCTTC	CASSGVGHGTGYTF